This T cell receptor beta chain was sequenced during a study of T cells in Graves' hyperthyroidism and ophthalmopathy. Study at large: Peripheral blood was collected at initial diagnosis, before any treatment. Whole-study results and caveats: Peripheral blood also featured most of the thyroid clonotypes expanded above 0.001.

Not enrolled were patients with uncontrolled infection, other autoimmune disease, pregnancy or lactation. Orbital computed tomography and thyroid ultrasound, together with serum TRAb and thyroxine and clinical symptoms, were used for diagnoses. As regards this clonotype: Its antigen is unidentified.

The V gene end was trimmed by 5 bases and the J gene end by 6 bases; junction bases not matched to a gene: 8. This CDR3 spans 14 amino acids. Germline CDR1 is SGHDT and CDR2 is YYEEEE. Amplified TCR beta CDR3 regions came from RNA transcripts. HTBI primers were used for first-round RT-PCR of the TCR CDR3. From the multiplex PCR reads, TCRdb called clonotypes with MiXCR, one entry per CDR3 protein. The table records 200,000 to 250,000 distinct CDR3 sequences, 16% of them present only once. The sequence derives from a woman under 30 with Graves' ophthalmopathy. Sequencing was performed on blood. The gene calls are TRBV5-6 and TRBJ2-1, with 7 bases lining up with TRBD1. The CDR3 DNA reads TGTGCCAGCAGAGGGGGCGTCAAAGTCAATGAGCAGTTCTTC. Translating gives CASRGGVKVNEQFF.